The 30 T cell receptor beta chains reported below all come from one sample, sequenced in a study of T cell clonality in common variable immunodeficiency. General study points: In common variable immunodeficiency, TCR beta chains reportedly carried fewer deletions and N-nucleotide insertions.

These receptors' antigens are unknown. This table comes from immunoSEQ multiplex PCR, and its TCRdb copy is limited to in-frame clones, with some not included. This record lists roughly 12,000 clones, none seen once only, and the top ten clones contain roughly 6.9%. Sequenced input: peripheral blood mononuclear cells. Every receptor here comes from a human donor with common variable immunodeficiency.

In this sample, this clone is medium-sized. The missing CDR3 end, 3 residues past where the read stops, is filled in from the germline J gene. The J gene is TRBJ1-5, the V gene TRBV19; the D is unclear. Germline-derived CDR1 and CDR2 are LNHDA and SQIVND (reference sequence). The CDR3 totals 12 residues. V was pared by 4 bases and J by 3 bases, with 4 bases between. The covered CDR3 bases are TGTGCCAGTAGTACCCTCAATCAGCCC. Translation: CASSTLNQP. The whole CDR3 sequence is CASSTLNQPQHF. The full variable domain, rest sourced from reference TRBV19 and TRBJ1-5, is DGGITQSPKYLFRKEGQNVTLSCEQNLNHDAMYWYRQDPGQGLRLIYYSQIVNDFQKGDIAEGYSVSREKKESFPLTVTSAQKNPTAFYLCASSTLNQPQHFGDGTRLSIL.

This clone counts as medium-sized (0.01 to 0.1%). The DNA ends 3 residues before the CDR3 does, and the rest of the CDR3 is filled in from the germline J gene. This same CDR3 is encoded by further DNA sequences in the sample. V and J are TRBV5-1 and TRBJ1-6, with 7 bases that match TRBD1. The V and J ends lost 0 bases and 8 bases, in that order; junction bases with no gene match: 2. Germline CDR1 is SGHRS and CDR2 is YFSETQ. This CDR3 is built from 14 residues. This CDR3 reads CASSLGQGDSPLHF. The CDR3 DNA, read in part, is TGCGCCAGCAGCTTGGGACAGGGTGATTCACCC.

This clone was counted a few times. The sequenced fragment ends 3 residues before the CDR3 boundary, so the rest is inferred from the germline J gene. The chain is built from TRBV18 and TRBJ2-5, with 8 bases matching TRBD1. Trimming at V came to 3 bases and at J to 3 bases, leaving 3 bases not matched to a gene. Germline V lookup: CDR1 KGHSH, CDR2 LQKENI. The CDR3 has 14 residues. The CDR3 spells CASSPLTGEETQYF. The sequenced CDR3 bases are TGTGCCAGCTCACCCCTGACAGGGGAAGAGACC.

This clone was detected a few times. The read gets to within 3 residues of the CDR3 end, and the germline J gene fills in the rest. The chain carries TRBV19 and TRBJ2-2; 8 nucleotides agree with TRBD1. CDR3 size: 15 residues. V lost 7 bases to trimming and J lost 2 bases; unmatched junction nucleotides: 6. Germline V gives CDR1 LNHDA, CDR2 SQIVND (reference sequence). The CDR3 bases that were read are TGTGCCAGTAAAACAGGGGGTTCTAACACCGGGGAG. This codes for CASKTGGSNTGE. In full, the CDR3 reads CASKTGGSNTGELFF.

Note on this clone: The missing CDR3 end, 3 residues past where the read stops, is filled in from the germline J gene. This rearrangement joins TRBV7-2 to TRBJ2-7, with 7 bases lining up with TRBD1. There are 14 residues in the CDR3. After removal of 5 bases from V and 2 bases from J, the junction contained 6 bases not matched to a gene. Germline V lookup: CDR1 SGHTA, CDR2 FQGNSA. The CDR3 DNA, read in part, is TGTGCCAGCAGCCTACAGGGGCTCGCCTACGAG. Residues: CASSLQGLAYE. The full CDR3 reads CASSLQGLAYEQYF.

This clone occurred a few times. The CDR3 extends 3 residues past the end of the read, so its final part is completed from the germline J gene. The V and J genes are TRBV19 and TRBJ2-5; 8 positions agree with TRBD1. The CDR3 is 14 amino acids. CDR1 LNHDA and CDR2 SQIVND come from the germline V gene (reference sequence). The V gene end was trimmed by 6 bases and the J gene end by 1 base; junction bases not matched to a gene: 4. The chain's CDR3 is CASSMDRAQETQYF. CDR3 DNA, as far as it was read: TGTGCCAGTAGCATGGACAGGGCCCAAGAGACC. The full variable domain, in which reference TRBV19 and TRBJ2-5 provide the parts outside the CDR3, is DGGITQSPKYLFRKEGQNVTLSCEQNLNHDAMYWYRQDPGQGLRLIYYSQIVNDFQKGDIAEGYSVSREKKESFPLTVTSAQKNPTAFYLCASSMDRAQETQYFGPGTRLLVL.

For this clone: The CDR3 goes on 3 residues after the read ends, and that part is filled in from the germline J gene. This chain links TRBV7-9 with TRBJ2-3, with a tentative D call TRBD2 (7 bases). CDR1 SEHNR and CDR2 FQNEAQ come from the germline V gene (reference sequence). The CDR3 contains 15 residues. Deletions cut 1 base from V and 4 bases from J, with 12 bases between. The CDR3 is CASSLGGGRSDTQYF. CDR3 bases read: TGTGCCAGCAGCTTAGGGGGGGGCCGATCAGATACG.

Concerning this clone: Germline and junction disagree at one end, which may indicate a read error. The read terminates 3 residues before the CDR3 end, so the remaining end is supplied by the germline J gene. V usage is TRBV7-9 and J usage is TRBJ1-2; maybe TRBD1 (5 bases). The germline CDR1 and CDR2 sequences are SEHNR and FQNEAQ (reference sequence). The CDR3 spans 14 residues. Incomplete CDR3 DNA: TGTTCCAGCAGCACAGTCGTCAGGGCAGATGGC. This encodes CSSSTVVRADG. The full CDR3 reads CSSSTVVRADGYTF.

This clone came up many times. The read finishes 3 residues shy of the CDR3 end, and the germline J gene is used to complete it. J is TRBJ2-1 and V is TRBV18, with D perhaps matching TRBD2 (6 bases). V was cut by 6 bases and J by 8 bases, with 20 bases left in between. CDR1 and CDR2 (germline): KGHSH, LQKENI. The CDR3 is made up of 15 amino acids. The CDR3 here is CASSPLGRGSDEQFF. Incomplete CDR3 DNA: TGTGCCAGCTCCCCCTTGGGGCGGGGTAGCGATGAG.

By sample fraction, this clone is medium-sized (0.01 to 0.1%). The part of the CDR3 DNA that was read is TGTGCCAGCAGCAGAGTGGGCGAGACC. As protein: CASSRVGET. The whole CDR3 protein is CASSRVGETQYF. This sequence joins TRBV6-2 or TRBV6-3 and TRBJ2-5; D unclear. With the read ending 3 residues before the CDR3 end, the germline J gene is used to fill in that end. The germline CDR1 and CDR2 sequences are MNHEY and SVGEGT. The ends were cut back, 6 bases at V and 5 bases at J, with 10 bases in the middle. The CDR3 totals 12 residues.

In this sample, this clone turned up many times. The read finishes 3 residues shy of the CDR3 end, and the germline J gene is used to complete it. The rearrangement uses TRBV29-1 and TRBJ2-5; possibly TRBD1 for D (6 bases). Germline CDR1 and CDR2: SQVTM and ANQGSEA. The CDR3 extends over 13 amino acids. The V end lost 5 bases, the J end lost 3 bases, and 13 bases lay between the germline ends. CDR3 protein: CSVRPGAEETQYF. The part of the CDR3 DNA that was read is TGCAGCGTTAGACCAGGGGCCGAAGAGACC. The variable domain in full, completed from reference TRBV29-1 and TRBJ2-5, reads SAVISQKPSRDICQRGTSLTIQCQVDSQVTMMFWYRQQPGQSLTLIATANQGSEATYESGFVIDKFPISRPNLTFSTLTVSNMSPEDSSIYLCSVRPGAEETQYFGPGTRLLVL.

With respect to this clone: Read data end 3 residues before the CDR3 end; the end is taken from the germline J gene. The chain combines TRBV18 with TRBJ2-7; TRBD1 matches at 9 bases. This CDR3 is 15 amino acids long. CDR1 and CDR2 (germline): KGHSH, LQKENI. The V segment lost 6 bases and the J segment 6 bases; nucleotides outside the gene matches: 12. The CDR3 reads CASSGGQGISREQYF. CDR3 bases read: TGTGCCAGCTCGGGGGGACAGGGCATTAGTCGCGAG.

This clone has more than one count but fewer than ten. The read gets to within 3 residues of the CDR3 end, and the germline J gene fills in the rest. The chain couples TRBV2 to TRBJ2-1, with 9 positions matching TRBD2. Trimming took 10 bases from V and 2 from J; bases not matched to a gene: 9. The CDR3 is 15 residues long. Germline CDR1 SNHLY, CDR2 FYNNEI. CDR3 amino acids: CATLLERGAYNEQFF. The CDR3 DNA, read in part, is TGTGCCACCCTTCTCGAGCGGGGGGCCTACAATGAG.

Ten or more counts support this clone. With the read ending 3 residues before the CDR3 end, the germline J gene is used to fill in that end. The chain combines TRBV19 with TRBJ2-4, with D perhaps matching TRBD1 (6 bases). V lost 2 bases and J 6 bases, leaving 14 bases between the germline ends. This CDR3 has 15 amino acids. Germline V gives CDR1 LNHDA, CDR2 SQIVND (reference sequence). The sequenced CDR3 bases are TGTGCCAGTAGTATAAGGGAACAGGGTAGAAACATT. Its translation is CASSIREQGRNI. The entire CDR3 protein reads CASSIREQGRNIQYF.

Comments on this clone: The read stops 3 residues short of the end of the CDR3; the missing end is completed from the germline J gene. J is TRBJ2-5 and V is TRBV30, with D possibly being TRBD2 (6 bases). CDR3 length: 17 residues. The germline V gene encodes CDR1 GTSNPN and CDR2 SVGIG (reference sequence). V was cut by 0 bases and J by 7 bases, with 24 bases left in between. CDR3 sequence: CAWSVQGRGVYGGTQYF. CDR3 DNA (partial): TGTGCCTGGAGTGTACAAGGAAGGGGTGTTTACGGGGGGACC.

A few counts support this clone. Read data end 3 residues before the CDR3 end; the end is taken from the germline J gene. The chain couples TRBV18 to TRBJ2-1; D is perhaps TRBD2 (5 bases). The V gene's germline CDR1 is KGHSH and CDR2 LQKENI. V lost 0 bases, J lost 7 bases, and 7 bases lay in between. The CDR3 contains 13 residues. The DNA read from the CDR3 is TGTGCCAGCTCACCACCGTCGGGGAATGAG. Translated: CASSPPSGNE. In full, the CDR3 is CASSPPSGNEQFF.

This clone appeared a few times. The sequence runs out 3 residues before the end of the CDR3; the remainder is reconstructed from the germline J gene. V usage is TRBV6-2 or TRBV6-3 and J usage is TRBJ2-5, with a possible D match to TRBD1 (6 bases). This CDR3 region has 15 residues. Germline V gives CDR1 MNHEY, CDR2 SVGEGT. V was clipped by 0 bases and J by 2 bases, with 10 bases between them. The sequenced part of the CDR3 DNA is TGTGCCAGCAGTTACTCCTGGACAGAACAAGAGACC. It codes for CASSYSWTEQET. The CDR3, in full, reads CASSYSWTEQETQYF.

In its sample, this clone was seen a few times. Sequencing ends 3 residues short of the CDR3 end; the germline J gene provides the rest. The rearrangement links TRBV19 to TRBJ1-6, with 8 bases lining up with TRBD1. This CDR3 region has 16 residues. The V gene's germline CDR1 is LNHDA and CDR2 SQIVND (reference sequence). J gave up 8 bases and V 5 bases, and 11 bases lay outside the gene matches. The sequenced CDR3 bases are TGTGCCAGTAGTGCCCGGACAGGGATTCGCGATTCACCC. This sequence encodes CASSARTGIRDSP. The full CDR3 reads CASSARTGIRDSPLHF. The full variable domain, with the rest looked up from reference TRBV19 and TRBJ1-6, is DGGITQSPKYLFRKEGQNVTLSCEQNLNHDAMYWYRQDPGQGLRLIYYSQIVNDFQKGDIAEGYSVSREKKESFPLTVTSAQKNPTAFYLCASSARTGIRDSPLHFGNGTRLTVT.

Ten or more counts support this clone. Read data end 3 residues before the CDR3 end; the end is taken from the germline J gene. This chain connects TRBV5-1 to TRBJ2-2, with 13 bases that match TRBD2. The V gene's germline CDR1 is SGHRS and CDR2 YFSETQ. The CDR3 runs 15 residues. The CDR3 region is CASSSGTSGALGLFF. The covered CDR3 bases are TGCGCCAGCAGTTCTGGGACTAGCGGGGCCCTCGGG.

The table lists this clone with a few counts. The read ends 3 residues before the CDR3 terminus; that terminus is restored from the germline J gene. The chain recombines TRBV30 with TRBJ1-2; tentatively, D is TRBD1 (5 bases). V dropped 3 bases and J dropped 2 bases, with 25 bases sitting between them. This CDR3 spans 18 amino acids. CDR1 is GTSNPN, CDR2 SVGIG, per germline (reference sequence). CDR3 loop: CAWSPLGAGGGINYGYTF. CDR3 DNA (partial): TGTGCCTGGAGCCCACTGGGAGCAGGTGGGGGGATAAACTATGGC.

About this clone: The read falls 3 residues short of the CDR3 end, and the missing part is taken from the germline J gene. The V gene is TRBV7-2, the J gene TRBJ2-7; the match to TRBD1 covers 9 bases. The CDR3 is made up of 15 amino acids. Trimming took 1 base from V and 5 from J; bases not matched to a gene: 6. CDR1 is SGHTA, CDR2 FQGNSA, per germline. The sequenced CDR3 bases are TGTGCCAGCAGCTTAGGTCGGGACAGGGTCAACGAG. Its translation is CASSLGRDRVNE. The whole CDR3 protein reads CASSLGRDRVNEQYF.

On this clone itself: The read ends 3 residues before the CDR3 terminus; that terminus is restored from the germline J gene. The chain couples TRBV23-1 to TRBJ1-1; D uncertain. TRBV23-1 counts as an open reading frame of uncertain function. CDR3 size: 13 residues. V was cut by 11 bases and J by 5 bases, with 18 bases left in between. The CDR3 bases that were read are TGCGCCCCCCCGGTTCGGGTGCGGACTGAA. It specifies CAPPVRVRTE. The full-length CDR3 reads as CAPPVRVRTEAFF.

Concerning this clone itself: The CDR3 extends 3 residues past the end of the read, so its final part is completed from the germline J gene. The chain recombines TRBV7-2 with TRBJ2-3, with 11 bases aligning to TRBD2. After removal of 6 bases from V and 6 bases from J, the junction contained 8 bases not matched to a gene. The length of the CDR3 is 15 residues. Germline assignment: CDR1 SGHTA and CDR2 FQGNSA. The CDR3: CASSFGLAGPDTQYF. Incomplete CDR3 DNA: TGTGCCAGCAGTTTTGGACTAGCGGGTCCTGATACG.

This clone occurred a few times. This chain's CDR3 is CSVVRGNTIYF. The part of the CDR3 DNA that was read is TGCAGCGTTGTCCGTGGAAACACC. The V call is TRBV29-1, the J call TRBJ1-3, with no clear D. The CDR3 end falls 3 residues outside the read, so it is completed with the germline J gene. Trimming cost V 4 bases and J 3 bases, with 4 bases left between them. Germline CDR1 is SQVTM and CDR2 is ANQGSEA. The CDR3 sequence is 11 residues long.

This clone appeared many times. Sequencing ends 3 residues short of the CDR3 end; the germline J gene provides the rest. The genes are TRBV20-1 and TRBJ2-5; 8 positions agree with TRBD2. The length of the CDR3 is 15 residues. Germline lookup yields CDR1 DFQATT and CDR2 SNEGSKA (reference sequence). J lost 4 bases, V lost 4 bases, and 11 bases had no gene match. The sequenced part of the CDR3 DNA is TGCAGTGCTACGACCTCGGGGGGGCCGGTAGAGACC. Its translation is CSATTSGGPVET. Given in full, the CDR3 is CSATTSGGPVETQYF.

This clone was found a few times. With the read ending 3 residues before the CDR3 end, the germline J gene is used to fill in that end. The chain joins TRBV5-1 to TRBJ1-2, with 7 bases aligning to TRBD1. Germline V gene sequence: CDR1 SGHRS, CDR2 YFSETQ. V gave up 0 bases and J gave up 0 bases; unmatched junction bases: 2. The CDR3 totals 15 residues. Partial CDR3 DNA: TGCGCCAGCAGCTTGGCAGGGACAGCTAACTATGGC. This codes for CASSLAGTANYG. The full CDR3 reads CASSLAGTANYGYTF.

This clone was seen more than once but under ten times. The CDR3 extends 3 residues past the end of the read, so its final part is completed from the germline J gene. V is TRBV5-4 and J is TRBJ2-1; 10 positions match TRBD2. From germline, CDR1 is SGHNT and CDR2 YYREEE (reference sequence). This CDR3 contains 16 residues. The ends lost 3 bases at V and 7 bases at J; junction bases unmatched: 10. The CDR3: CASSSTAGGPRNEQFF. The covered CDR3 bases are TGTGCCAGCAGCTCCACAGCGGGGGGGCCTAGAAATGAG.

A remark on this clone: The CDR3 end is not reached by the read, which stops 3 residues before it; the germline J gene fills it in. V usage is TRBV7-9 and J usage is TRBJ1-1; 9 positions agree with TRBD1. CDR1 SEHNR and CDR2 FQNEAQ come from the germline V gene (reference sequence). The CDR3 is 13 amino acids. V lost 5 bases to trimming and J lost 7 bases; unmatched junction nucleotides: 5. The CDR3 bases that were read are TGTGCCAGCAGCAAAAGGGACAGGGTTGAA. Protein sequence: CASSKRDRVE. The entire CDR3 protein reads CASSKRDRVEAFF.

This clone was detected a few times. With the read ending 3 residues before the CDR3 end, the germline J gene is used to fill in that end. The rearrangement joins TRBV7-9 to TRBJ1-6; 8 bases match TRBD1. CDR1 and CDR2 from the germline V gene are SEHNR and FQNEAQ (reference sequence). The CDR3 covers 15 residues. V trimming: 4 bases; J trimming: 9 bases; junction bases outside the gene matches: 8. The CDR3 is CASSSTTGALSPLHF. The CDR3 bases that were read are TGTGCCAGCAGCTCAACGACAGGGGCTCTTTCACCC.

This clone showed up just a few times. The DNA ends 3 residues before the CDR3 does, and the rest of the CDR3 is filled in from the germline J gene. This chain uses TRBV2 with TRBJ1-1; 10 nucleotides align to TRBD1. The V and J ends lost 3 bases and 3 bases, in that order; junction bases with no gene match: 1. Germline CDR1 is SNHLY and CDR2 is FYNNEI. The CDR3 consists of 14 residues. The CDR3 sequence is CASSEGQGHTEAFF. The sequenced part of the CDR3 DNA is TGTGCCAGCAGTGAGGGACAGGGGCACACTGAA.